This TCR beta chain stems from a study of blood T cell repertoires in COVID-19 (dated by TCRdb to the early 2020s). Turning to the overall study: Samples covering the acute and convalescent phases of COVID-19 were provided by collaborators in the United States, Italy and Spain. Sample metadata almost always included a de-identified subject ID, COVID-19 status, age in years and sex. Deeply sampled blood TCRbeta repertoires from subjects exposed to, actively infected with, or recovered from COVID-19 were included in the dataset. The prospective study material was composed of cDNA or gDNA derived from T cells, B-cell-depleted T cells, or PBMCs. A freely available public database, intended as a resource for researchers studying the immune response to SARS-CoV-2, is where the repertoires were released. The samples were drawn from the first 160 participants of the ongoing ImmuneRACE study and from roughly 1,300 subjects provided by 6 global collaborators. Where HLA class I and class II types were available, the types were taken from metadata supplied by the sample provider, not from assay-based typing. Study-wide findings and limitations: Clinical and demographic metadata were provided uncurated, with the amount varying by source and participant.

The CDR3 spans 15 residues, from the cysteine through the phenylalanine. Only the CDR3 DNA is retained, 45 bases long and in frame from the first base. V and J lose 5 bases and 3 bases, and a span of 15 bases separates them. From a lookup of the germline V gene, CDR1 and CDR2 are SGHTA and FQGNSA. The immunoSEQ Assay, a bias-controlled multiplex PCR, was used to amplify TCRbeta CDR3 regions from genomic DNA. In the source study's methods: Within the assay, amplification of reference gene primers was used to estimate how many nucleated cells each sample contained. To quantify the absolute abundance of each unique TCRbeta CDR3 rearrangement, sequence reads were collapsed and filtered. Productive Simpson clonality was computed per sample as the square root of Simpson's diversity index over productive rearrangements. TCRdb retrieved this table from immuneACCESS and kept in-frame rearrangements only. Not all clones are present; in checked studies, unresolved V genes account for under half, and no reason is known for the remainder. D and trimming were read from the DNA, whereas the V and J calls and clone size are those reported in that table. The table for this sample lists around 140,000 clones; around 80% of them were counted only once. The ten largest make up around 1.8% of the sample.

Whole blood was collected in K2EDTA tubes by collaborating institutions according to the institutions' own protocols. Collaborator samples were shipped for TCRbeta analysis as frozen whole blood, isolated PBMCs, or DNA extracted from either sample type. Comments on this clone: Its antigen remains unidentified. Base qualities are missing; no much larger clone stands one base away.

The V gene is TRBV7-2 and the J gene is TRBJ2-3; TRBD2 is a weak D gene call, 5 bases matching. The receptor was derived from a woman aged 55-70 years with acute or convalescent COVID-19. The specimen sequenced was peripheral blood. The DNA reads TGTGCCAGCAGCCAACTACTAGGAGGTACAGATACGCAGTATTTT. It specifies CASSQLLGGTDTQYF.